Listed here are 13 T cell receptor beta chains from one sample, sequenced in a study of cytomegalovirus exposure and HLA in healthy donors. Amplification used 60 Vbeta primers and 13 Jbeta primers. Profiling relied on immunoSEQ multiplex PCR, and the TCRdb table lists in-frame clones only, not all of them. The sample contains about 140,000 clones, about 9.2% of which appear only once. The sequenced material came from PBMCs. Source of these receptors: a woman aged 35 to 49 in good health and CMV-seropositive.

The chain links TRBV19 to TRBJ2-3; the D is unclear. V was trimmed by 3 bases and J by 3 bases, leaving 4 bases between them. The CDR3 is 12 amino acids. The germline gives CDR1 LNHDA, CDR2 SQIVND (reference sequence). The CDR3 DNA is TGTGCCAGTAGTATGAGAACAGATACGCAGTATTTT. Protein sequence: CASSMRTDTQYF.

The chain carries TRBV14 and TRBJ2-1; D ambiguous. The CDR3 extends over 13 amino acids. Trimming pared 5 bases from V and 5 bases from J, leaving 10 bases between. From germline, CDR1 is SGHDN and CDR2 FVKESK. CDR3 coding DNA: TGTGCCAGCAGCTCCAACAGTGACAATGAGCAGTTCTTC. This translates into CASSSNSDNEQFF.

This CDR3 is CASSLGQSATNEKLFF. The CDR3 region has the DNA TGTGCCAGCAGCTTAGGGCAGTCTGCAACTAATGAAAAACTGTTTTTT. The genes are TRBV7-2 and TRBJ1-4; D call uncertain. The length of the CDR3 is 16 residues. V lost 1 base to trimming and J lost 0 bases, with 9 bases between them. Germline V gene sequence: CDR1 SGHTA, CDR2 FQGNSA.

This sequence joins TRBV7-2 and TRBJ2-1, with 7 bases fitting TRBD2. This CDR3 has 16 residues. V dropped 1 base and J dropped 0; count of bases not matched to a gene: 3. CDR1 SGHTA and CDR2 FQGNSA come from the germline V gene. The CDR3 protein is CASSLGGGNSYNEQFF. DNA for the CDR3: TGTGCCAGCAGCTTAGGGGGGGGGAACTCCTACAATGAGCAGTTCTTC.

The sample holds a few counts of this clone. CDR3 residues: CASSESGQGGDTQYF. In DNA, the CDR3 is TGTGCCAGCAGTGAAAGCGGACAGGGGGGAGATACGCAGTATTTT. This chain links TRBV2 with TRBJ2-3, with TRBD1 matching 10 bases. The germline gives CDR1 SNHLY, CDR2 FYNNEI. With 2 bases clipped from V and 5 bases from J, the junction kept 4 bases outside the gene matches. This CDR3 region has 15 residues.

The CDR3 DNA is TGTGCCAGCAGTTACTCGCCTGAGGAGGCACCCCTCCACTTT. Amino acid sequence: CASSYSPEEAPLHF. The chain recombines TRBV6-6 with TRBJ1-6; D call uncertain. This CDR3 is built from 14 residues. The germline V gene encodes CDR1 MNHNY and CDR2 SVGAGI (reference sequence). The V end was cut by 0 bases, the J end by 11 bases, with 11 bases between.

There are a few counts of this clone. The J gene is TRBJ1-2, the V gene TRBV7-9, with 7 bases fitting TRBD1. CDR3 length: 15 amino acids. Germline assignment: CDR1 SEHNR and CDR2 FQNEAQ (reference sequence). Trimming cost V 4 bases and J 4 bases; bases outside gene matches: 9. Written as DNA, the CDR3 is TGTGCCAGCAGCTCATCCGGGACAGCCTTCTATGGCTACACCTTC. The encoded protein is CASSSSGTAFYGYTF. Using reference TRBV7-9 and TRBJ1-2 for the parts outside the CDR3, the full variable domain is DTGVSQNPRHKITKRGQNVTFRCDPISEHNRLYWYRQTLGQGPEFLTYFQNEAQLEKSRLLSDRFSAERPKGSFSTLEIQRTEQGDSAMYLCASSSSGTAFYGYTFGSGTRLTVV.

This clone has a handful of counts. The chain recombines TRBV5-1 with TRBJ2-4; 10 bases align to TRBD1. V lost 2 bases to trimming and J lost 2 bases; unmatched junction nucleotides: 4. This CDR3 has 16 amino acids. Germline values: CDR1 SGHRS, CDR2 YFSETQ. CDR3 amino acids: CASSFGTGETKNIQYF. The CDR3 DNA follows: TGCGCCAGCAGCTTTGGGACAGGGGAAACCAAAAACATTCAGTACTTC.

The chain uses TRBV7-2 and TRBJ2-1; 14 bases are a match to TRBD2. V trimming: 4 bases; J trimming: 15 bases; junction bases outside the gene matches: 11. This CDR3 region has 15 residues. CDR1 is SGHTA and CDR2 is FQGNSA in the germline V gene. CDR3 nucleotide sequence: TGTGCCAGCAGCTCCGGACTAGCGGGGGGCCCGTGGAGGTTCTTC. This encodes CASSSGLAGGPWRFF.

This clone was seen a few times. The chain combines TRBV4-2 with TRBJ1-4; D perhaps matches TRBD1 (5 bases). Between the trimmed V and J ends, which lost 0 bases and 5 bases, there was a span of 13 bases. Germline assignment: CDR1 LGHNA and CDR2 YNFKEQ. The CDR3 has 16 residues. CDR3 region: CASSQEFTGGNEKLFF. Written as DNA, the CDR3 is TGTGCCAGCAGCCAAGAGTTCACAGGTGGAAATGAAAAACTGTTTTTT.

The V gene is TRBV6-6, the J gene TRBJ2-1; 8 bases match TRBD1. Trimming at V came to 4 bases and at J to 5 bases, leaving 10 bases not matched to a gene. Germline V CDR1 and CDR2: MNHNY, SVGAGI (reference sequence). The length of the CDR3 is 16 residues. The CDR3 nucleotides are TGTGCCAGCAGTTCCCCCGACAGGGGCCTTGACAATGAGCAGTTCTTC. It yields the protein CASSSPDRGLDNEQFF.

This clone appeared a few times. The chain employs TRBV5-4 and TRBJ1-6; a possible D gene is TRBD1 (5 bases). V lost 6 bases, J lost 5 bases, and 18 bases lay in between. Germline loops: CDR1 SGHNT, CDR2 YYREEE (reference sequence). The CDR3 has 16 amino acids. The chain's CDR3 is CASTRSGGGDNSPLHF. CDR3 sequence (DNA): TGTGCCAGCACTCGATCCGGGGGGGGTGATAATTCACCCCTCCACTTT. Full variable domain (outside the CDR3, taken from reference TRBV5-4 and TRBJ1-6): ETGVTQSPTHLIKTRGQQVTLRCSSQSGHNTVSWYQQALGQGPQFIFQYYREEENGRGNFPPRFSGLQFPNYSSELNVNALELDDSALYLCASTRSGGGDNSPLHFGNGTRLTVT.

This clone showed up just a few times. The rearrangement uses TRBV5-5 and TRBJ1-5; D may be TRBD1 (5 bases). Trimming pared 2 bases from V and 2 bases from J, leaving 11 bases between. CDR3 length: 15 amino acids. Germline V lookup: CDR1 SGHKS, CDR2 YYEKEE (reference sequence). The DNA of the CDR3 is TGTGCCAGCAGCTTTGGGGGGAACGGCAATCAGCCCCAGCATTTT. This encodes CASSFGGNGNQPQHF.